These 29 T cell receptor beta chains came from one sample sequenced in a study of T cells and Merkel cell carcinoma outcomes. Profiled with immunoSEQ multiplex PCR; TCRdb holds only in-frame clones, not every one. The sample carries 1,500 to 2,000 clones, approximately 90% recorded once. The sequenced sample consisted of tumor tissue from Merkel cell carcinoma. The receptors stem from a human donor with Merkel cell carcinoma.

This sequence joins TRBV5-1 and TRBJ2-1, with TRBD2 identical over 12 bases. The V gene's germline CDR1 is SGHRS and CDR2 YFSETQ. After removal of 0 bases from V and 10 bases from J, the junction contained 8 bases not matched to a gene. The CDR3 length is 16 residues. The CDR3 loop reads CASSLGLAGGVREQFF. The CDR3, as DNA: TGCGCCAGCAGCTTGGGCCTAGCGGGAGGGGTGAGGGAGCAGTTCTTC.

J is TRBJ2-7 and V is TRBV5-1; 9 positions agree with TRBD2. Looked up from germline, CDR1 is SGHRS and CDR2 is YFSETQ. The CDR3 sequence is 15 residues long. With V trimmed by 7 bases and J by 2 bases, 10 bases remained unmatched. CDR3 region: CASGPGSGSTYEQYF. The DNA for the CDR3 is TGCGCCAGCGGACCAGGTAGCGGGAGTACCTACGAGCAGTACTTC.

Only one count was recorded for this clone. The V gene is TRBV6-5, the J gene TRBJ2-7, with D tentatively TRBD2 (6 bases). This CDR3 comprises 15 residues. Germline V gives CDR1 MNHEY, CDR2 SVGAGI. The ends were cut back, 4 bases at V and 2 bases at J, with 15 bases in the middle. The CDR3 coding sequence is TGTGCCAGCAGTTTCGGGACTTCTCCACCCTACGAGCAGTACTTC. Its protein product is CASSFGTSPPYEQYF.

The chain recombines TRBV19 with TRBJ1-4; 8 bases agree with TRBD1. Germline V CDR1 and CDR2: LNHDA, SQIVND (reference sequence). The CDR3 sequence is 16 residues long. In DNA, the CDR3 is TGTGGGCCCCCGGGACAGGACATTTGGGCTAATGAAAAACTGTTTTTT. Protein sequence: CGPPGQDIWANEKLFF.

The table lists this clone with a count of one. CDR3 coding DNA: TGCGCCAGCAGCCCTAGGACAGGGACTGGAAACACCATATATTTT. It yields the protein CASSPRTGTGNTIYF. The chain links TRBV5-1 to TRBJ1-3; 8 bases are a match to TRBD1. The CDR3 covers 15 residues. V gave up 4 bases and J gave up 2 bases; unmatched junction bases: 5. Germline loops: CDR1 SGHRS, CDR2 YFSETQ.

This sequence joins TRBV9 and TRBJ2-1; TRBD2 aligns across 8 bases. Looked up from germline, CDR1 is SGDLS and CDR2 is YYNGEE. Trimming removed 3 bases from V and 6 bases from J; junction bases left unmatched: 14. This CDR3 comprises 17 residues. The CDR3 here is CASSGGRLARQPNEQFF. Here the CDR3 DNA reads TGTGCCAGCAGCGGGGGTCGACTAGCGCGACAGCCCAATGAGCAGTTCTTC.

The CDR3 DNA reads as TGTGCCAGCAGTTTCCCGCGGGTCGGGGGGCCTGGGGAGCAGTACTTC. It is translated as CASSFPRVGGPGEQYF. The V and J genes are TRBV28 and TRBJ2-7; possibly TRBD2 for D (7 bases). The CDR3 spans 16 residues. In germline, CDR1 is MDHEN, CDR2 SYDVKM. The V and J ends lost 3 bases and 7 bases respectively, with 22 bases between them. Drawing the rest from reference TRBV28 and TRBJ2-7, the complete variable domain is DVKVTQSSRYLVKRTGEKVFLECVQDMDHENMFWYRQDPGLGLRLIYFSYDVKMKEKGDIPEGYSVSREKKERFSLILESASTNQTSMYLCASSFPRVGGPGEQYFGPGTRLTVT.

This CDR3 is CASSPQGQIYNEQFF. The DNA of the CDR3 is TGTGCCAGCTCACCACAGGGACAGATCTACAATGAGCAGTTCTTC. This chain uses TRBV18 with TRBJ2-1; 7 positions agree with TRBD1. Germline V gene lookup returns CDR1 KGHSH and CDR2 LQKENI. This CDR3 has 15 amino acids. The V gene end was trimmed by 1 base and the J gene end by 3 bases; junction bases not matched to a gene: 3. Combining the CDR3 with reference TRBV18 and TRBJ2-1 gives the whole variable domain NAGVMQNPRHLVRRRGQEARLRCSPMKGHSHVYWYRQLPEEGLKFMVYLQKENIIDESGMPKERFSAEFPKEGPSILRIQQVVRGDSAAYFCASSPQGQIYNEQFFGPGTRLTVL.

The chain couples TRBV5-1 to TRBJ2-7, with TRBD2 identical over 8 bases. The J segment lost 3 bases and the V segment lost 4 bases, leaving 12 bases of the junction unmatched. The germline gives CDR1 SGHRS, CDR2 YFSETQ. This CDR3 is 16 amino acids long. CDR3 DNA sequence: TGCGCCAGCAGCCCGCAATCTAAAGCGGGAGACTACGAGCAGTACTTC. Translated, it gives CASSPQSKAGDYEQYF.

This clone was detected only a few times. The chain uses TRBV27 and TRBJ2-3, with 8 bases matching TRBD2. The germline V gene has CDR1 MNHEY and CDR2 SMNVEV (reference sequence). This CDR3 is 15 amino acids long. The V gene end was trimmed by 4 bases and the J gene end by 0 bases; junction bases not matched to a gene: 3. The CDR3 sequence: CASSYSGKSTDTQYF. The CDR3 region has the DNA TGTGCCAGCAGTTATAGCGGGAAAAGCACAGATACGCAGTATTTT.

V usage is TRBV10-1 and J usage is TRBJ2-3; D is perhaps TRBD1 (5 bases). V lost 5 bases and J 1 base, leaving 13 bases between the germline ends. The germline V gene encodes CDR1 WNHNN and CDR2 SYGVQD (reference sequence). The CDR3 is 15 amino acids. The CDR3 DNA sequence: TGCGCCAGCAGTCAGGGAAGGTCAGGCACAGATACGCAGTATTTT. This sequence encodes CASSQGRSGTDTQYF.

CDR3 coding DNA: TGTGCCAGCAGCCCGAGGACTAGCGGTCCCTACAATGAGCAGTTCTTC. Amino acid sequence: CASSPRTSGPYNEQFF. This chain uses TRBV11-3 with TRBJ2-1; 10 bases agree with TRBD2. The CDR3 spans 16 residues. Unmatched junction bases numbered 6, after V lost 5 bases and J lost 2 bases. Germline lookup yields CDR1 SGHNT and CDR2 YENEEA.

The V gene is TRBV19, the J gene TRBJ1-1; 10 bases map to TRBD1. The CDR3 sequence is 13 residues long. V lost 6 bases and J lost 10; bases outside the gene matches: 8. CDR1 and CDR2 from the germline V gene are LNHDA and SQIVND (reference sequence). CDR3 sequence: CASRTGGADGAFF. The CDR3, as DNA: TGTGCCAGTAGGACAGGGGGCGCGGATGGAGCTTTCTTT. Filled out from reference TRBV19 and TRBJ1-1, the complete variable domain reads DGGITQSPKYLFRKEGQNVTLSCEQNLNHDAMYWYRQDPGQGLRLIYYSQIVNDFQKGDIAEGYSVSREKKESFPLTVTSAQKNPTAFYLCASRTGGADGAFFGQGTRLTVV.

This chain links TRBV7-2 with TRBJ1-2, with TRBD1 matching 7 bases. CDR1 is SGHTA, CDR2 FQGNSA, per germline. This CDR3 region has 13 residues. V gave up 5 bases and J gave up 7 bases; unmatched junction bases: 7. This CDR3 is CASSTGTVGGYTF. The CDR3 DNA is TGTGCCAGCAGCACCGGGACAGTCGGTGGCTACACCTTC. The full variable domain, its missing parts supplied by reference TRBV7-2 and TRBJ1-2, is GAGVSQSPSNKVTEKGKDVELRCDPISGHTALYWYRQSLGQGLEFLIYFQGNSAPDKSGLPSDRFSAERTGGSVSTLTIQRTQQEDSAVYLCASSTGTVGGYTFGSGTRLTVV.

This rearrangement joins TRBV5-1 to TRBJ1-1; D may be TRBD1 (6 bases). V was trimmed by 3 bases and J by 1 base, leaving 10 bases between them. This CDR3 has 14 amino acids. Germline CDR1 is SGHRS and CDR2 is YFSETQ. The CDR3 sequence is CASSWTDTNTEAFF. The CDR3 DNA is TGCGCCAGCAGCTGGACAGACACGAACACTGAAGCTTTCTTT.

V and J are TRBV7-2 and TRBJ2-3, with 7 bases aligning to TRBD1. Trimming at V came to 4 bases and at J to 3 bases, leaving 10 bases not matched to a gene. This CDR3 has 16 residues. Germline assignment: CDR1 SGHTA and CDR2 FQGNSA. The CDR3 spells CASSSLTGASTDTQYF. The DNA for the CDR3 is TGTGCCAGCAGCTCTCTCACAGGGGCCTCGACAGATACGCAGTATTTT.

The gene calls are TRBV4-2 and TRBJ2-1, with 7 bases identical to TRBD1. V gave up 5 bases and J gave up 3 bases; unmatched junction bases: 7. Germline values: CDR1 LGHNA, CDR2 YNFKEQ. The CDR3 length is 15 residues. The CDR3 sequence is CASSVGQDDYNEQFF. The CDR3 DNA follows: TGTGCCAGCAGCGTCGGACAGGACGACTACAATGAGCAGTTCTTC.

This clone was recorded only once. A junction boundary mismatches the germline segment, possibly from a read error. The chain combines TRBV7-6 with TRBJ1-1, with 9 bases identical to TRBD1. Germline CDR1 is SGHVS and CDR2 is FNYEAQ. The CDR3 length is 13 residues. The CDR3 DNA reads as TGTACCAGCAGCCCCGGACAGGGGTCTGAAGCTTTCTTT. Translated, it gives CTSSPGQGSEAFF.

The CDR3 loop is CASSPRRPDGARNQPQHF. The CDR3 bases are TGTGCCAGCAGCCCGCGGCGCCCGGATGGGGCCCGGAATCAGCCCCAGCATTTT. The chain joins TRBV7-8 to TRBJ1-5, with D possibly TRBD1 on 5 matching bases. The CDR3 is 18 amino acids. V lost 5 bases and J lost 4, with 24 bases in between. Germline CDR1 is SGHVS and CDR2 is FQNEAQ.

The chain links TRBV4-1 to TRBJ2-1; no reliable D call. The CDR3 runs to 17 residues. Germline CDR1 is MGHRA and CDR2 is YSYEKL. V lost 2 bases and J lost 5, with 19 bases in between. The CDR3 reads CASSQFSDESSHNEQFF. DNA of the CDR3: TGCGCCAGCAGCCAATTCTCCGACGAGAGTAGCCACAATGAGCAGTTCTTC.

The rearrangement uses TRBV5-6 and TRBJ2-3, with 9 bases aligning to TRBD1. The CDR3 is made up of 16 amino acids. After removal of 3 bases from V and 5 bases from J, the junction contained 10 bases not matched to a gene. Germline CDR1 and CDR2: SGHDT and YYEEEE. CDR3 bases: TGTGCCAGCAGCTCAATTACAGGGGGCATAAGAGATACGCAGTATTTT. This codes for CASSSITGGIRDTQYF.

The V gene is TRBV18, the J gene TRBJ2-5, with 9 bases identical to TRBD2. The CDR3 has 15 amino acids. The germline CDR1 and CDR2 sequences are KGHSH and LQKENI. The V segment lost 0 bases and the J segment 5 bases; nucleotides outside the gene matches: 4. The CDR3 spells CASSPPSGSKETQYF. In DNA, the CDR3 is TGTGCCAGCTCACCACCTAGCGGGAGCAAGGAGACCCAGTACTTC.

The gene calls are TRBV7-9 and TRBJ1-2; the D gene is possibly TRBD1 (5 bases). The CDR3 has 14 residues. Germline V gene sequence: CDR1 SEHNR, CDR2 FQNEAQ (reference sequence). V was cut by 1 base and J by 8 bases, with 14 bases left in between. CDR3 in amino acids: CASSLEGPARGYTF. For the CDR3, the DNA is TGTGCCAGCAGCTTAGAGGGGCCAGCACGGGGCTACACCTTC.

The rearrangement links TRBV11-1 to TRBJ1-1; 11 bases line up with TRBD1. The J segment lost 4 bases and the V segment lost 5 bases, leaving 9 bases of the junction unmatched. The CDR3 contains 16 residues. CDR1 and CDR2 (germline): SGHAT, FQDESV (reference sequence). Here the CDR3 reads CASSLGQGEWGTEAFF. The CDR3 DNA reads as TGTGCCAGCAGCCTGGGACAGGGGGAGTGGGGCACTGAAGCTTTCTTT.

This chain uses TRBV7-6 with TRBJ2-7; D unresolved. The V and J ends lost 4 bases and 7 bases respectively, with 8 bases between them. CDR1 is SGHVS and CDR2 is FNYEAQ in the germline V gene. The CDR3 contains 11 residues. Here the CDR3 reads CASSSGPEQYF. The CDR3 DNA is TGTGCCAGCAGCTCCGGACCTGAGCAGTACTTC.

This rearrangement joins TRBV18 to TRBJ1-1; weak D call: TRBD1 (5 bases). From germline, CDR1 is KGHSH and CDR2 LQKENI. The length of the CDR3 is 19 residues. The V gene lost 3 bases and the J gene lost 3 bases, with 26 bases spanning the gap. The CDR3 nucleotides are TGTGCCAGCTCACCTGGAAGACAGTTTCGAAGACCTCGCGACACTGAAGCTTTCTTT. The encoded protein is CASSPGRQFRRPRDTEAFF.

On this clone: It is likely a read error, because the conserved phenylalanine at the end of the CDR3 is missing. The genes are TRBV14 and TRBJ1-3; 7 positions agree with TRBD1. This CDR3 contains 18 residues. The trim removed 6 bases at V and 1 base at J, leaving 15 bases unmatched. The V gene's germline CDR1 is SGHDN and CDR2 FVKESK. The CDR3 sequence: CASRRSSQTGNSGNTIYV. CDR3 coding DNA: TGTGCCAGCAGACGAAGCTCACAGACAGGGAATTCTGGAAACACCATATATGTT.

The rearrangement uses TRBV15 and TRBJ1-2; D unclear. Germline CDR1 and CDR2: LNHNV and YYDKDF (reference sequence). Trimming cost V 7 bases and J 0 bases, with 15 bases left between them. This CDR3 has 15 amino acids. The CDR3 bases are TGTGCCACCACCCCGCTCGCGGAAGCTAACTATGGCTACACCTTC. This translates into CATTPLAEANYGYTF.

The V gene is TRBV15, the J gene TRBJ2-5; D is perhaps TRBD2 (5 bases). CDR1 is LNHNV and CDR2 is YYDKDF in the germline V gene (reference sequence). This CDR3 has 15 residues. Deletions cut 4 bases from V and 3 bases from J, with 15 bases between. The CDR3 protein is CATSKPRGWKETQYF. The CDR3 coding sequence is TGTGCCACCAGCAAACCACGCGGGTGGAAAGAGACCCAGTACTTC.